Described below is a single T cell receptor (beta chain) sequence and its context. This CDR3 region has 16 residues. Germline-derived CDR1 and CDR2 are SGHRS and YFSETQ. The V end lost 0 bases, the J end lost 2 bases, and 14 bases lay between the germline ends. The data were obtained in a study of type 1 regulatory T cells. Study information: This in vitro CD4 product, T-allo10, is enriched for Tr1 cells and alloantigen-specific.

TCRdb redid the calling of the reads with MiXCR, one entry per CDR3 protein. This sample has 80,000 to 100,000 distinct CDR3 sequences, with roughly 31% found just once. This clonotype was sampled from a human donor in good health. The material sequenced was CD4+ T cells, either the whole sample or a sorted fraction (not recorded which). The chain is built from TRBV5-1 and TRBJ2-5; perhaps TRBD1 as D (6 bases). The CDR3 sequence is CASSLVLVGAQETQYF. CDR3 coding DNA: TGCGCCAGCAGCTTGGTGCTGGTGGGGGCACAAGAGACCCAGTACTTC.